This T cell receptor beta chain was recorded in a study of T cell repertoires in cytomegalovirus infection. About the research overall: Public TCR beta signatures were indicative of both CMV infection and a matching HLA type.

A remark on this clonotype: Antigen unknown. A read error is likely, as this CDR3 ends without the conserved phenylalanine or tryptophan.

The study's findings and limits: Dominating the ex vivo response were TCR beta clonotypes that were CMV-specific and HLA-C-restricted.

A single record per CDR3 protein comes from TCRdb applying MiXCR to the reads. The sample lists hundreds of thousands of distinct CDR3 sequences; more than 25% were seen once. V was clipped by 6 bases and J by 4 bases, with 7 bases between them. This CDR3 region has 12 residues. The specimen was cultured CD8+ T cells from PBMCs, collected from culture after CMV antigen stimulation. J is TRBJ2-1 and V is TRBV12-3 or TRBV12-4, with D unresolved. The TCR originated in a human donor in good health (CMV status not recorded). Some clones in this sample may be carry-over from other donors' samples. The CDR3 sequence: CASSLPYNEQFL. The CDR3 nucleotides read TGTGCCAGCAGCCTCCCTTACAATGAGCAGTTCTTA.